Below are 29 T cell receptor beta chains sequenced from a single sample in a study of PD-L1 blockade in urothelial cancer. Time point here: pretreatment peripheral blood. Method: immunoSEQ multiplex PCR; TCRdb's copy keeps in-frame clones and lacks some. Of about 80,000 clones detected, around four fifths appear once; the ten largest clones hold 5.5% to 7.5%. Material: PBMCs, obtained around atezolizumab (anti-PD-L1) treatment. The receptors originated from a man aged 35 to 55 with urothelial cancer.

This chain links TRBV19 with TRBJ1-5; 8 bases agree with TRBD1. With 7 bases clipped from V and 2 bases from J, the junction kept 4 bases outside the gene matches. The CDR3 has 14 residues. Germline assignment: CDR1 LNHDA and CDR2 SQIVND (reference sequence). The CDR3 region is CASKVQGGNQPQHF. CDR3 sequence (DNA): TGTGCCAGTAAGGTACAGGGGGGCAATCAGCCCCAGCATTTT.

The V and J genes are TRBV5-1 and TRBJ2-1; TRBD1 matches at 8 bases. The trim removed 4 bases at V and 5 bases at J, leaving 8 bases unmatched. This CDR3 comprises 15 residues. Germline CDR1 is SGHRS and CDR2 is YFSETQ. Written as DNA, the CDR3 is TGCGCCAGCAGCGACAACAGGGGGATTCACAATGAGCAGTTCTTC. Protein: CASSDNRGIHNEQFF.

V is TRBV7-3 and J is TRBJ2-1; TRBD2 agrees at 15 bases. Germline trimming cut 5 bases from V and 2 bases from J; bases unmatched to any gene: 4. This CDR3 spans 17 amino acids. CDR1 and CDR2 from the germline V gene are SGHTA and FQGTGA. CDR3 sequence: CASSRTSGRAAYNEQFF. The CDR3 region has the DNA TGTGCCAGCAGCAGGACTAGCGGGAGGGCCGCCTACAATGAGCAGTTCTTC. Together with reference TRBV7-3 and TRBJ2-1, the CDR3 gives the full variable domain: GAGVSQTPSNKVTEKGKYVELRCDPISGHTALYWYRQSLGQGPEFLIYFQGTGAADDSGLPNDRFFAVRPEGSVSTLKIQRTERGDSAVYLCASSRTSGRAAYNEQFFGPGTRLTVL.

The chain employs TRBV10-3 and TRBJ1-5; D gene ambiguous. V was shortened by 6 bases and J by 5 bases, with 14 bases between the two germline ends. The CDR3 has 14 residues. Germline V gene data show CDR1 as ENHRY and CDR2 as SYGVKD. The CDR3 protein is CAISAYGGDQPQHF. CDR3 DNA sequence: TGTGCCATCAGCGCGTACGGAGGTGATCAGCCCCAGCATTTT.

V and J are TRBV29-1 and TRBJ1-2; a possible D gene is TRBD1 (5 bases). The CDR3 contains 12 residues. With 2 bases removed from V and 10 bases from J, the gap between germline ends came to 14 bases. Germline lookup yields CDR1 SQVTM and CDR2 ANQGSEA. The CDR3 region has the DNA TGCAGCGTTGAATGGGCAGGGATACTCTACACCTTC. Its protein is CSVEWAGILYTF.

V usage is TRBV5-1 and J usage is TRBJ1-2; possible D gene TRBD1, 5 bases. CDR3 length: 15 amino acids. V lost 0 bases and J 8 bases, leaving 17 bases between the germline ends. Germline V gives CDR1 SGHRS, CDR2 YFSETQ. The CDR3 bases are TGCGCCAGCAGCTTGGATATCGGCAGGGAGGGCGGCTACACCTTC. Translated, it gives CASSLDIGREGGYTF.

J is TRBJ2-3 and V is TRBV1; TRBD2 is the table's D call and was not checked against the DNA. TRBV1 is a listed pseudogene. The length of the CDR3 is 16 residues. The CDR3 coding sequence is TGCACCAGCAGCCCCCTTTCTAGCGGGAGCACAGATACGCAGTATTTT. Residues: CTSSPLSSGSTDTQYF.

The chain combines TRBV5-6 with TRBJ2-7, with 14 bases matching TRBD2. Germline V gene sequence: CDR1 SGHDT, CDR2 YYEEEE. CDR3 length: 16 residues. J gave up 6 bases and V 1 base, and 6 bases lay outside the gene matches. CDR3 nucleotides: TGTGCCAGCAGCTTGTGGGGGACTAGCGGGAGCGGCGAGCAGTACTTC. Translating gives CASSLWGTSGSGEQYF.

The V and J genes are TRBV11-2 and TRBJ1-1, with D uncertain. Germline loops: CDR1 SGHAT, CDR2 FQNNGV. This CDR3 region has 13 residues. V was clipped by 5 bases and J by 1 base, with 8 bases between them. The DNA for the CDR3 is TGTGCCAGCAGCGTTACACGGAACACTGAAGCTTTCTTT. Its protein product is CASSVTRNTEAFF.

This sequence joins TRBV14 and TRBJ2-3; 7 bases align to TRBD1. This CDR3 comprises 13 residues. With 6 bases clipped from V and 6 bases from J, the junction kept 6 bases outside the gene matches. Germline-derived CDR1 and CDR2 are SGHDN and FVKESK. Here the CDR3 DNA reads TGTGCCAGCAGACACAGGGGAACGGATACGCAGTATTTT. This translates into CASRHRGTDTQYF.

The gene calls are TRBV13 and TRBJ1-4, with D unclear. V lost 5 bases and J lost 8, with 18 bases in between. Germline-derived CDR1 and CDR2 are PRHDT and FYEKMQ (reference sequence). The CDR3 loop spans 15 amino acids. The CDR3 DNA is TGTGCCAGCAGCGCCGGGGTGATCCGCTCAGAAAAACTGTTTTTT. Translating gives CASSAGVIRSEKLFF.

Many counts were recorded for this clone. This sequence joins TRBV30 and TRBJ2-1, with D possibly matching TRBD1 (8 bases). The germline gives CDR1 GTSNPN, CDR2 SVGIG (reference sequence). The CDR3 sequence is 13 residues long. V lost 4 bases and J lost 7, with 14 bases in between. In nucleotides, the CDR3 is TGTGCCTGGACAGGACAGGGACTAAATGAGCAGTTCTTC. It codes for CAWTGQGLNEQFF.

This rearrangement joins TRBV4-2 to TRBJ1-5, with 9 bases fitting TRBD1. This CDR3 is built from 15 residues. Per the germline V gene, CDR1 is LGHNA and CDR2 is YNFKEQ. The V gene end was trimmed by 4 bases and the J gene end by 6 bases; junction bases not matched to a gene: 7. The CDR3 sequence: CASSPSQGASQPQHF. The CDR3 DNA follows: TGTGCCAGCAGCCCGTCACAGGGGGCCAGTCAGCCCCAGCATTTT.

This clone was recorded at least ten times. The CDR3 loop reads CASSQETSGKADTQYF. The CDR3 DNA follows: TGCGCCAGCAGCCAAGAAACTAGCGGGAAGGCAGATACGCAGTATTTT. The chain employs TRBV4-3 and TRBJ2-3, with TRBD2 matching over 10 bases. The CDR3 covers 16 residues. With 0 bases clipped from V and 4 bases from J, the junction kept 4 bases outside the gene matches. The germline gives CDR1 LGHNA, CDR2 YSLEER.

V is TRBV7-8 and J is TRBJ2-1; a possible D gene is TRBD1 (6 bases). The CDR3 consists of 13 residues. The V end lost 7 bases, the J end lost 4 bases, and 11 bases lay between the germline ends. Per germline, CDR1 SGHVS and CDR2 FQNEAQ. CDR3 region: CASITGQYNEQFF. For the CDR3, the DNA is TGTGCCAGCATCACGGGACAATACAATGAGCAGTTCTTC.

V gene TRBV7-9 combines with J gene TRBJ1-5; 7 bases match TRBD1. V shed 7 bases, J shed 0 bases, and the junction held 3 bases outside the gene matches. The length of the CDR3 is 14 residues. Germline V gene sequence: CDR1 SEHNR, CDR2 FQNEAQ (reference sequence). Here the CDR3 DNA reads TGTGCCAGCACCCGGGACAGTAGCAATCAGCCCCAGCATTTT. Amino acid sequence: CASTRDSSNQPQHF.

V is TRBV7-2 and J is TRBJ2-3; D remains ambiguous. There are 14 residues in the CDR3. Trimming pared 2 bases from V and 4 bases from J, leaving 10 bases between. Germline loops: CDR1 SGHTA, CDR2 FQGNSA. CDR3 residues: CASSLTDLPDTQYF. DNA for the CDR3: TGTGCCAGCAGCTTAACAGACCTCCCAGATACGCAGTATTTT.

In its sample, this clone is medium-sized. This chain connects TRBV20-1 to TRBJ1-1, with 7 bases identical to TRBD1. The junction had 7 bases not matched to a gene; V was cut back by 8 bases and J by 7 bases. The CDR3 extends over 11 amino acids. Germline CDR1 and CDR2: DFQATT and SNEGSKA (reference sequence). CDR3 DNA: TGCAGTTTCAGACAGGGCTATGAAGCTTTCTTT. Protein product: CSFRQGYEAFF.

CDR3 in amino acids: CASSSETGAGYTF. The CDR3 nucleotides read TGTGCCAGCAGCTCTGAAACAGGGGCCGGCTACACCTTC. The V gene is TRBV11-2, the J gene TRBJ1-2, with 7 positions matching TRBD1. Germline-derived CDR1 and CDR2 are SGHAT and FQNNGV. Germline trimming cut 4 bases from V and 8 bases from J; bases unmatched to any gene: 7. The CDR3 has 13 residues.

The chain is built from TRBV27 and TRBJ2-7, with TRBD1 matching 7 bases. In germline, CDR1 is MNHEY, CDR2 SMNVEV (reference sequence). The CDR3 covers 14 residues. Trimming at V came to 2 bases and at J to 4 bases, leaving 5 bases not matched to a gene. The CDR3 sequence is CASSLKQGSYEQYF. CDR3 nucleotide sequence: TGTGCCAGCAGTTTAAAACAGGGGTCGTACGAGCAGTACTTC.

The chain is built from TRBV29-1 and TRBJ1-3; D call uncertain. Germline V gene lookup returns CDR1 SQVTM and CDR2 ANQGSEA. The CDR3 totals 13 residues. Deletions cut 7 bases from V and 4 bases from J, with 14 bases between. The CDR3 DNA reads TGCAGCGGGAGTCGGAGTGAAGGAAACACCATATATTTT. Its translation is CSGSRSEGNTIYF.

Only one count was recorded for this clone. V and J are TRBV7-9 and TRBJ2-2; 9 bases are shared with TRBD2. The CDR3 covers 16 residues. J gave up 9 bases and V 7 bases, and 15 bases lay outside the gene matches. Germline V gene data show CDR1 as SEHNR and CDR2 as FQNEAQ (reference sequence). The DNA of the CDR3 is TGTGCCAGCACCACGACGGGGGCGGGAGGGCCCCGGGAGCTGTTTTTT. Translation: CASTTTGAGGPRELFF.

CDR3 protein: CASTKRAPTGELFF. The CDR3 nucleotides read TGTGCCAGCACGAAGAGGGCCCCCACCGGGGAGCTGTTTTTT. The rearrangement joins TRBV28 to TRBJ2-2; weak D call: TRBD2 (5 bases). V lost 7 bases and J lost 4, with 13 bases in between. The CDR3 extends over 14 amino acids. CDR1 is MDHEN and CDR2 is SYDVKM in the germline V gene.

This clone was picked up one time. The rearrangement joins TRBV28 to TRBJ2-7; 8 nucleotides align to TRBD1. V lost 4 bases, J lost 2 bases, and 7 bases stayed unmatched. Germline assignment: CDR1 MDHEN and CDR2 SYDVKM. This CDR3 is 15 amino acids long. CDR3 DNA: TGTGCCAGCAGTTCCACGGGACAGGCCGCCTACGAGCAGTACTTC. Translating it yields CASSSTGQAAYEQYF.

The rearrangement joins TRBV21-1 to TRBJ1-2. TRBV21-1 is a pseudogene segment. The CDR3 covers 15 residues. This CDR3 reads CASSKGGTVNYGYTF. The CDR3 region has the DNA TGTGCCAGCAGCAAAGGGGGGACTGTTAACTATGGCTACACCTTC.

The CDR3 sequence: CASSSGLVNPAGELFF. The CDR3 DNA reads TGCGCCAGCAGCTCGGGACTAGTGAATCCCGCCGGGGAGCTGTTTTTT. The rearrangement links TRBV5-1 to TRBJ2-2; 8 nucleotides line up with TRBD2. The CDR3 length is 16 residues. The ends lost 3 bases at V and 6 bases at J; junction bases unmatched: 10. In germline, CDR1 is SGHRS, CDR2 YFSETQ.

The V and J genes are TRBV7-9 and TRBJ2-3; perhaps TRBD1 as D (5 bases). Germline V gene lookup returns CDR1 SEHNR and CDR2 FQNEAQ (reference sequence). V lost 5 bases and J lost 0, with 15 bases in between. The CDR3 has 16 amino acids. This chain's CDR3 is CASSGRQFSSTDTQYF. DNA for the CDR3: TGTGCCAGCAGCGGCAGACAGTTTTCTAGCACAGATACGCAGTATTTT.

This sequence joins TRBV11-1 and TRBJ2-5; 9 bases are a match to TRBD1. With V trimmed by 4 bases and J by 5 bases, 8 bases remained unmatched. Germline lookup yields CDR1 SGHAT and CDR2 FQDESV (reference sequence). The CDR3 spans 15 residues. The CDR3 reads CASSSDRGVRETQYF. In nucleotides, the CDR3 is TGTGCCAGCAGCTCTGACAGGGGGGTGAGGGAGACCCAGTACTTC.

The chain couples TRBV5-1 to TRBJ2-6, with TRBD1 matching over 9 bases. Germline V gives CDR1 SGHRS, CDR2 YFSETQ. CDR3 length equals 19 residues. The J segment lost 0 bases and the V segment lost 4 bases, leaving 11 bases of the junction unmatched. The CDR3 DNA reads TGCGCCAGCAGCGTACCCCCGGGACAGGGCATCTCTGGGGCCAACGTCCTGACTTTC. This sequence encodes CASSVPPGQGISGANVLTF.